The following is a TCR beta chain sequence with its context. The antigen is unknown. Per the germline V gene, CDR1 is SGHTA and CDR2 is FQGNSA. Trimming shortened V by 1 base and J by 16 bases, and 14 bases separated the two germline ends. The length of the CDR3 is 12 residues. The data were obtained in a study of OX40 agonist ivuxolimab in advanced cancers. Whole-study context: Partial responses, seen in three patients, involved one hepatocellular carcinoma and two cutaneous melanomas. Study-level findings and limits: The work left the antigen specificity of expanded peripheral T cells undetermined. CD8+ T cells showed, on average, more clonal expansion than CD4+ cells. Clonal expansion in partial responders at 0.1-3.0 mg/kg ranked among the lowest.

Sequencing was performed with immunoSEQ multiplex PCR; in TCRdb, only in-frame clones are kept and a portion is missing. The sample holds some 83,000 clones; 80% to 90% are singletons and the top ten take approximately 2%. The chain combines TRBV7-2 with TRBJ2-4; D unclear. The sequenced sample was CD4+ or CD8+ T cells sorted from blood, obtained in a trial of the OX40 agonist ivuxolimab. This receptor was identified in an adult with an advanced solid tumor such as melanoma, head and neck, liver or kidney cancer. Here the CDR3 DNA reads TGTGCCAGCAGCTTAGTAGCCGGCTTTCTCTACTTC. This encodes CASSLVAGFLYF.